The T cell receptor (beta chain) under discussion was sequenced for a study of blood T cell repertoires in COVID-19. Across the whole study: Specimens from acute and convalescent COVID-19 originated in the United States, Italy and Spain.

In the study's own analysis: From reference gene primer amplification, estimates of nucleated cell counts were derived. Profiling relied on immunoSEQ multiplex PCR, and the TCRdb table lists in-frame clones only, not all of them. Clonal size and the V and J genes are those of that table, whereas D and trimming came from the DNA. The data contain roughly 240,000 clones, about four fifths of them seen just once; the ten biggest clones take up 3% to 4.5%. The ends were cut back, 7 bases at V and 6 bases at J, with 14 bases in the middle. Germline CDR1 is SQVTM and CDR2 is ANQGSEA. This CDR3 contains 12 residues.

The source of this sequence is a woman between 35 and 50 years old who had been exposed to COVID-19. J is TRBJ2-3 and V is TRBV29-1; D remains ambiguous. The sample taken for sequencing was PBMCs or T cells enriched from blood (not recorded which). In DNA, the CDR3 is TGCAGCGCTAGTCCCCGGTCGGATACGCAGTATTTT. Translation gives CSASPRSDTQYF.